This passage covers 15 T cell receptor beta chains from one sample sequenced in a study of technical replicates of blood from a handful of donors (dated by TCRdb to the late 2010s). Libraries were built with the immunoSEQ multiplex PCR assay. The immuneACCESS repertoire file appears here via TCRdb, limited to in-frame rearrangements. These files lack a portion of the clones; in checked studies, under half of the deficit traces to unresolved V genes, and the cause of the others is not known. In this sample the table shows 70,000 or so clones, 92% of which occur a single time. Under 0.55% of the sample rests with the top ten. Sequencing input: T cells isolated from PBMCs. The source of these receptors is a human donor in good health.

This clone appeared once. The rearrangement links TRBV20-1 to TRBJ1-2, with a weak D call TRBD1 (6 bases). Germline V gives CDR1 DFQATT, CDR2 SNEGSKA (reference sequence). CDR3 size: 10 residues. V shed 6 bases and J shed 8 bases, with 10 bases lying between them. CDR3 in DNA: TGCAGTGCGTTCACAGGGGGCTACACCTTC. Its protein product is CSAFTGGYTF.

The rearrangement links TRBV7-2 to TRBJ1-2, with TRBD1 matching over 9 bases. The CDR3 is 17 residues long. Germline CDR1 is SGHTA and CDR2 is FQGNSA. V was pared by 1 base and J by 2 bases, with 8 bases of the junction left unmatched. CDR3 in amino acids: CASSLGPTGGANYGYTF. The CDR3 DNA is TGTGCCAGCAGCTTAGGGCCTACAGGGGGCGCAAACTATGGCTACACCTTC.

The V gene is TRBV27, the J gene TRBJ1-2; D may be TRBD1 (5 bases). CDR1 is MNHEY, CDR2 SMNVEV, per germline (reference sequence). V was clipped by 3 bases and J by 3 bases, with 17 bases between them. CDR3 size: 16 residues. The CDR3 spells CASSFYKTSGHYGYTF. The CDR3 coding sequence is TGTGCCAGCAGTTTCTATAAAACCTCAGGGCACTATGGCTACACCTTC.

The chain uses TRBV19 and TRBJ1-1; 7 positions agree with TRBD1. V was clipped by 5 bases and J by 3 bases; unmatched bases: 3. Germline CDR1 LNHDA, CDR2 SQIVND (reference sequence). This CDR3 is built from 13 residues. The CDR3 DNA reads TGTGCCAGTAGTCAAACAGGGGACACTGAAGCTTTCTTT. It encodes CASSQTGDTEAFF.

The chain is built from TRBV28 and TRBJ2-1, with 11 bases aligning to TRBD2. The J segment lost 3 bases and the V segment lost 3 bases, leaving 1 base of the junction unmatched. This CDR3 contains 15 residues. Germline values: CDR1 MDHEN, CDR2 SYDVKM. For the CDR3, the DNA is TGTGCCAGCAGTTTCCTAGCGGGAGGCTACAATGAGCAGTTCTTC. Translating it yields CASSFLAGGYNEQFF.

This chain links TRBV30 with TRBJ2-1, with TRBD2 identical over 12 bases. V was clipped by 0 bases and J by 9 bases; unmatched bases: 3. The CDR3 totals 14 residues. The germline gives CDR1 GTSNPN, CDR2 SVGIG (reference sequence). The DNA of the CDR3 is TGTGCCTGGAGTGTGACTAGCGGGAGTGTTGAGCAGTTCTTC. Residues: CAWSVTSGSVEQFF.

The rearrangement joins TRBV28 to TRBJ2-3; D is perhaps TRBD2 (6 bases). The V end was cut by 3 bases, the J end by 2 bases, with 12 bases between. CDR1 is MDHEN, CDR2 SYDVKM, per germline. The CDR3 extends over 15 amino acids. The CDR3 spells CASSFYGGYTDTQYF. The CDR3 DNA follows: TGTGCCAGCAGTTTTTACGGAGGGTACACAGATACGCAGTATTTT.

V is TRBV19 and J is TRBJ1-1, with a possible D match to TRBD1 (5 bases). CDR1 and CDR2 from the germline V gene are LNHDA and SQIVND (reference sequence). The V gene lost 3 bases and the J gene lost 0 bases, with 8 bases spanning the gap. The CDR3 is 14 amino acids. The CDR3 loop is CASSISGLNTEAFF. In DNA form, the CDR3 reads TGTGCCAGTAGTATCTCAGGGTTGAACACTGAAGCTTTCTTT.

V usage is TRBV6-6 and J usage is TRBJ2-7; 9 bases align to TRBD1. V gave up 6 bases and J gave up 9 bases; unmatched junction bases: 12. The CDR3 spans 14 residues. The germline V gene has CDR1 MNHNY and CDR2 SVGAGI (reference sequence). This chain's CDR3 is CASRDGTGKSVQYF. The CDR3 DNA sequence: TGTGCCAGCAGAGACGGGACAGGGAAAAGCGTGCAGTACTTC.

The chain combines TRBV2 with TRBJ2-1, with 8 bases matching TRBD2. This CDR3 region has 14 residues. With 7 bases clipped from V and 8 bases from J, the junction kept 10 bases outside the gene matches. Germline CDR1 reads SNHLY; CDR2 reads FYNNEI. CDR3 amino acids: CASMDGRARDEQFF. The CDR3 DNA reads TGTGCCAGCATGGACGGGAGGGCCCGTGATGAGCAGTTCTTC.

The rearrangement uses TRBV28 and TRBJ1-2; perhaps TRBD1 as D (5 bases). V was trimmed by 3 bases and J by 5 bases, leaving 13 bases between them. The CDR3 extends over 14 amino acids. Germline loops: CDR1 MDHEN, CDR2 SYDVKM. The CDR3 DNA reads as TGTGCCAGCAGTTTGTCACAGGAGACTTATGGCTACACCTTC. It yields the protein CASSLSQETYGYTF.

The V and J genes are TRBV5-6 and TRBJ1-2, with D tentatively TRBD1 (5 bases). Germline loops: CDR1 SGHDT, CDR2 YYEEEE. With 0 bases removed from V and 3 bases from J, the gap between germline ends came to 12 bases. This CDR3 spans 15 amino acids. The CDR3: CASSLAGGEYYGYTF. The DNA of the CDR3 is TGTGCCAGCAGCTTGGCCGGAGGGGAGTACTATGGCTACACCTTC.

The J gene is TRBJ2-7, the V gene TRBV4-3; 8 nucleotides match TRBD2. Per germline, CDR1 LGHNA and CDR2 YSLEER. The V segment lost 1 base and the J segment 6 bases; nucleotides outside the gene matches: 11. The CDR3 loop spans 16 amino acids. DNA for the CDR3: TGCGCCAGCAGCCAAGGAGTATTAGCGGGAAAAGGCGAGCAGTACTTC. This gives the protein CASSQGVLAGKGEQYF.

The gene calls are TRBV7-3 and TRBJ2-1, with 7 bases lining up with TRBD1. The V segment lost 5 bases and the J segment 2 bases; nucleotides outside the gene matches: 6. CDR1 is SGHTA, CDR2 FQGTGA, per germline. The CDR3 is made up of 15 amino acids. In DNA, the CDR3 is TGTGCCAGCAGCATGGACCAGGGGGCCTACAATGAGCAGTTCTTC. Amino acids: CASSMDQGAYNEQFF.

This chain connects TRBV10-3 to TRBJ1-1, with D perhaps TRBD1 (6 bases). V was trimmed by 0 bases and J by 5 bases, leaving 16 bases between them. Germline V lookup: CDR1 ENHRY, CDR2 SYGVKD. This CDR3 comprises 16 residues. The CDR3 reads CAISESIPGVGTEAFF. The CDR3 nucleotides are TGTGCCATCAGTGAGTCGATCCCAGGGGTCGGGACTGAAGCTTTCTTT.